This TCR beta chain comes out of a study of blood T cell repertoires in COVID-19. Study summary: Researchers got acute and convalescent COVID-19 samples from the United States, Italy and Spain.

Only in-frame clones appear in the TCRdb table, and some are missing; sequencing was by immunoSEQ multiplex PCR. The profile covers hundreds of thousands of clones, with nearly 90% appearing a single time and around 3.3% taken by the ten largest. From germline, CDR1 is SGHDN and CDR2 FVKESK. This CDR3 is 16 amino acids long. Trimming left V 4 bases short and J 4 bases short, with 16 bases between. V usage is TRBV14 and J usage is TRBJ2-2, with D tentatively TRBD1 (5 bases). The origin of this receptor is a man younger than 35 with active or convalescent COVID-19. Sequenced: peripheral blood. CDR3 coding DNA: TGTGCCAGCAGCCCAAGGCTCACAGGCTTCACCGGGGAGCTGTTTTTT. It yields the protein CASSPRLTGFTGELFF.